The rows below give T cell receptor beta chains drawn from one sample of a study of early stage breast cancer tumors. Here immunoSEQ multiplex PCR was the method, and the copy in TCRdb shows in-frame clones only, minus some. This table holds tens of thousands of clones, just under 75% found once. The source material was blood. Receptor source: a person aged 40 to 49 with breast cancer. Both conserved end residues are part of each CDR3. D genes are given only for firm matches. Clone size, where shown, is once, few, many, or a class for clones that have expanded.

d_gene	v_gene	abundance	j_gene	CDR3nt	CDR3aa
NA	TRBV18	NA	TRBJ2-5	TGTGCCAGCTCACCCAGGACAGCCCAAGAGACCCAGTACTTC	CASSPRTAQETQYF
NA	TRBV20-1	once	TRBJ2-1	TGCAGTGCTAAGGAAAACAATGAGCAGTTCTTC	CSAKENNEQFF
NA	TRBV4-1	once	TRBJ1-1	TGCGCCAGCAGGGGGCAGCTAAAGAACACTGAAGCTTTCTTT	CASRGQLKNTEAFF
TRBD1	TRBV19	NA	TRBJ1-5	TGTGCCAGTGCGGACAGGATTAATCAGCCCCAGCATTTT	CASADRINQPQHF
TRBD2	TRBV28	NA	TRBJ2-3	TGTGCCAGCAGTGTACCTCCTCGGCGGGAGGTGATGGCGGTCAATACTAGCACAGATACGCAGTATTTT	CASSVPPRREVMAVNTSTDTQYF
NA	TRBV19	NA	TRBJ2-2	TGTGCCAGTAGCCGGGGAGTCTGGAACACCGGGGAGCTGTTTTTT	CASSRGVWNTGELFF
NA	TRBV9	NA	TRBJ1-4	TGTGCCAGCGGGGCCCTCGGGGTTTATGGGGAAAAACTGTTTTTT	CASGALGVYGEKLFF
NA	TRBV30	NA	TRBJ2-1	TGTGCCTGGACCACTCAGGGGATGTTAGATGGTGAGCAGTTCTTC	CAWTTQGMLDGEQFF
NA	TRBV7-8	NA	TRBJ2-7	TGTGCCAGCGTGCCTTCGGAGGTGTCCGAGCAGTACTTC	CASVPSEVSEQYF
NA	TRBV7-9	NA	TRBJ2-1	TGTGCCAGCAGTGACAAGAGCTCCTACAATGAGCAGTTCTTC	CASSDKSSYNEQFF
TRBD2	TRBV27	NA	TRBJ2-3	TGTGCCAGCAGTTCACATAGCGGGAGGGCACCAGATACGCAGTATTTT	CASSSHSGRAPDTQYF
NA	TRBV5-4	NA	TRBJ1-2	TGTGCCAGCAGCTTGGTCGGGGCGCAAAACTATGGCTACACCTTC	CASSLVGAQNYGYTF
NA	TRBV28	few	TRBJ1-5	TGTGCCAGCAGCTCTCCTTCAGGGATCAATCAGCCCCAGCATTTT	CASSSPSGINQPQHF
NA	TRBV2	once	TRBJ1-1	TGTGCCAGCATGTTGACAATGAACACTGAAGCTTTCTTT	CASMLTMNTEAFF
TRBD2	TRBV7-9	NA	TRBJ2-7	TGTGCCAGCAGCTTAATGGCTAGCGGAACCTACGAGCAGTACTTC	CASSLMASGTYEQYF
NA	TRBV7-2	few	TRBJ2-3	TGTGCCAGCAGCCCTTTCCCACGTGGGAGAGATACGCAGTATTTT	CASSPFPRGRDTQYF